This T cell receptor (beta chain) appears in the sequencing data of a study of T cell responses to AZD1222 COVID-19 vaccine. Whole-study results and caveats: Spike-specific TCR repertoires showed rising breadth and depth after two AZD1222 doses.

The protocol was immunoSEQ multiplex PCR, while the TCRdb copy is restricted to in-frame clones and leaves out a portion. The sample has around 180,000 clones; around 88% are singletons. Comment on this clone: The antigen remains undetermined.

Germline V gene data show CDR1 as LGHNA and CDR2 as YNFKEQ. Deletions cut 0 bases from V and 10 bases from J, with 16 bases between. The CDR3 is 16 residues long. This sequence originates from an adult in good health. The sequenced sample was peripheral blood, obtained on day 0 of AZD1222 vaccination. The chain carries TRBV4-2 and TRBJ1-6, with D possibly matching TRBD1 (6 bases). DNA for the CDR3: TGTGCCAGCAGCCAAGATCCCGGCAGGGGCGAGTCACCCCTCCACTTT. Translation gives CASSQDPGRGESPLHF.